The 19 T cell receptor beta chains presented below share a single source sample, sequenced in a study of PD-L1 blockade in urothelial cancer. TCRdb keeps only in-frame clones here, not all; method: immunoSEQ multiplex PCR. The sample lists roughly 63,000 clones, about four fifths seen once, with about 2.9% in the top ten. Time point: pretreatment peripheral blood. The specimen comprised PBMCs, sampled around atezolizumab (anti-PD-L1) treatment. These receptors all stem from a man between 65 and 80 years old with urothelial cancer.

The chain employs TRBV5-1 and TRBJ2-7; 14 bases align to TRBD2. CDR1 SGHRS and CDR2 YFSETQ come from the germline V gene. The CDR3 sequence is 17 residues long. V was clipped by 4 bases and J by 0 bases; unmatched bases: 6. CDR3: CASSPRTSGRNSYEQYF. CDR3 coding DNA: TGCGCCAGCAGCCCCAGGACTAGCGGGAGGAACTCCTACGAGCAGTACTTC.

CDR3 protein: CASSLAQMETQYF. CDR3 bases: TGTGCCAGCAGCTTAGCACAGATGGAGACCCAGTACTTC. This chain links TRBV7-2 with TRBJ2-5; D gene uncertain. From germline, CDR1 is SGHTA and CDR2 FQGNSA. The V end was cut by 0 bases, the J end by 5 bases, with 7 bases between. The CDR3 consists of 13 residues.

The V and J genes are TRBV27 and TRBJ2-5; TRBD1 agrees at 12 bases. The CDR3 loop spans 16 amino acids. V shed 5 bases and J 4 bases; nucleotides not matched to a gene: 8. Germline assignment: CDR1 MNHEY and CDR2 SMNVEV (reference sequence). CDR3 amino acids: CASSLGTGGLVETQYF. DNA for the CDR3: TGTGCCAGCAGTCTGGGGACAGGGGGCTTGGTAGAGACCCAGTACTTC.

The chain couples TRBV18 to TRBJ2-7; the match to TRBD1 covers 9 bases. CDR1 KGHSH and CDR2 LQKENI come from the germline V gene. This CDR3 has 14 residues. Germline trimming cut 6 bases from V and 4 bases from J; bases unmatched to any gene: 7. The CDR3 nucleotides read TGTGCCAGCTCCACCAGGGGACAGGGTTACGAGCAGTACTTC. Translated, it gives CASSTRGQGYEQYF.

The gene calls are TRBV6-1 and TRBJ1-2; D is ambiguous. The ends were cut back, 2 bases at V and 6 bases at J, with 16 bases in the middle. Germline loops: CDR1 MNHNS, CDR2 SASEGT. The CDR3 has 15 residues. The chain's CDR3 is CASSESGRSENGYTF. CDR3 nucleotides: TGTGCCAGCAGTGAAAGCGGGCGGTCGGAGAATGGCTACACCTTC.

The sample holds many counts of this clone. The chain combines TRBV6-5 with TRBJ2-7; D unresolved. Germline values: CDR1 MNHEY, CDR2 SVGAGI. The length of the CDR3 is 13 residues. Between the trimmed V and J ends, which lost 6 bases and 3 bases, there was a span of 12 bases. In DNA form, the CDR3 reads TGTGCCAGCAGGGGCTCTGATTTCTACGAGCAGTACTTC. Its translation is CASRGSDFYEQYF.

This clone was counted only a few times. V is TRBV18 and J is TRBJ1-4, with D unclear. Germline V gene sequence: CDR1 KGHSH, CDR2 LQKENI. Trimming shortened V by 3 bases and J by 5 bases, and 16 bases separated the two germline ends. CDR3 size: 16 residues. The DNA of the CDR3 is TGTGCCAGCTCACCTGTCGGCGGACTGTCAAATGAAAAACTGTTTTTT. Its translation is CASSPVGGLSNEKLFF. Looking up the rest from reference TRBV18 and TRBJ1-4 gives the full variable domain: NAGVMQNPRHLVRRRGQEARLRCSPMKGHSHVYWYRQLPEEGLKFMVYLQKENIIDESGMPKERFSAEFPKEGPSILRIQQVVRGDSAAYFCASSPVGGLSNEKLFFGSGTQLSVL.

The chain uses TRBV5-4 and TRBJ1-2; 8 nucleotides align to TRBD1. Losses at the gene ends were 3 bases for V and 2 bases for J; bases not matched to a gene: 12. Germline CDR1 is SGHNT and CDR2 is YYREEE (reference sequence). This CDR3 is 17 amino acids long. The CDR3 loop reads CASSSGGPGGLNYGYTF. CDR3 sequence (DNA): TGTGCCAGCAGCTCCGGTGGGCCAGGGGGCCTGAACTATGGCTACACCTTC.

This chain uses TRBV19 with TRBJ2-2; 8 bases agree with TRBD1. The germline V gene encodes CDR1 LNHDA and CDR2 SQIVND (reference sequence). The CDR3 is made up of 14 amino acids. J gave up 1 base and V 9 bases, and 4 bases lay outside the gene matches. The CDR3 nucleotides are TGTGCCAGCTCGACAGGGGTGAACACCGGGGAGCTGTTTTTT. Translating it yields CASSTGVNTGELFF.

The V gene is TRBV7-2, the J gene TRBJ1-3; TRBD1 matches at 8 bases. With V trimmed by 2 bases and J by 0 bases, 6 bases remained unmatched. Germline CDR1 is SGHTA and CDR2 is FQGNSA. The CDR3 has 17 amino acids. CDR3 in amino acids: CASSLRSTGGSGNTIYF. In DNA, the CDR3 is TGTGCCAGCAGCTTAAGGTCAACAGGGGGCTCTGGAAACACCATATATTTT.

V and J are TRBV7-8 and TRBJ2-1, with 11 bases that match TRBD2. The length of the CDR3 is 15 residues. The germline V gene has CDR1 SGHVS and CDR2 FQNEAQ. The J segment lost 8 bases and the V segment lost 4 bases, leaving 7 bases of the junction unmatched. The CDR3: CASSYLLAGEDEQFF. DNA of the CDR3: TGTGCCAGCAGCTACCTACTAGCGGGAGAAGATGAGCAGTTCTTC.

This chain uses TRBV9 with TRBJ2-1, with a tentative D call TRBD2 (6 bases). The CDR3 is 16 amino acids. V dropped 0 bases and J dropped 4 bases, with 14 bases sitting between them. The V gene's germline CDR1 is SGDLS and CDR2 YYNGEE. The CDR3: CASSVGGGAGYNEQFF. CDR3 sequence (DNA): TGTGCCAGCAGCGTAGGGGGCGGGGCAGGATACAATGAGCAGTTCTTC.

This clone showed up just once. This rearrangement joins TRBV7-6 to TRBJ1-1; no clear D. CDR1 and CDR2 from the germline V gene are SGHVS and FNYEAQ. The CDR3 sequence is 14 residues long. V was shortened by 5 bases and J by 3 bases, with 13 bases between the two germline ends. The CDR3 loop reads CASSRASIDTEAFF. For the CDR3, the DNA is TGTGCCAGCAGCCGCGCGAGTATAGACACTGAAGCTTTCTTT.

The genes are TRBV6-1 and TRBJ2-5; the match to TRBD1 covers 8 bases. Germline lookup yields CDR1 MNHNS and CDR2 SASEGT. CDR3 size: 15 residues. J lost 4 bases, V lost 5 bases, and 9 bases had no gene match. The CDR3 DNA follows: TGTGCCAGCAGTCCTCAGGGGCAGGGGGCAGAGACCCAGTACTTC. This sequence encodes CASSPQGQGAETQYF.

In its sample, this clone was seen once. The rearrangement joins TRBV19 to TRBJ1-1, with D uncertain. Trimming removed 1 base from V and 1 base from J, with 4 bases in between. Looked up from germline, CDR1 is LNHDA and CDR2 is SQIVND (reference sequence). This CDR3 is 13 amino acids long. The CDR3: CASSIAQNTEAFF. CDR3 DNA sequence: TGTGCCAGTAGTATAGCACAGAACACTGAAGCTTTCTTT.

V gene TRBV2 combines with J gene TRBJ1-3, with 9 bases aligning to TRBD1. CDR1 is SNHLY and CDR2 is FYNNEI in the germline V gene. The CDR3 spans 17 residues. V shed 5 bases and J 0 bases; nucleotides not matched to a gene: 8. CDR3 sequence: CASSPFPQGASGNTIYF. The CDR3 nucleotides read TGTGCCAGCAGTCCATTCCCACAGGGGGCCTCTGGAAACACCATATATTTT.

This clone was counted only a few times. This rearrangement joins TRBV28 to TRBJ1-1; 9 bases map to TRBD1. The CDR3 covers 15 residues. The germline V gene has CDR1 MDHEN and CDR2 SYDVKM. The V and J ends lost 5 bases and 1 base, in that order; junction bases with no gene match: 5. CDR3 nucleotides: TGTGCCAGCAGTGTGGACAGGGGCGAGAACACTGAAGCTTTCTTT. It yields the protein CASSVDRGENTEAFF.

This clone has only one observation. The V and J genes are TRBV28 and TRBJ2-7; 10 bases line up with TRBD2. Losses at the gene ends were 4 bases for V and 0 bases for J; bases not matched to a gene: 3. Per germline, CDR1 MDHEN and CDR2 SYDVKM. This CDR3 has 15 residues. Here the CDR3 reads CASSSLAGVSYEQYF. CDR3 sequence (DNA): TGTGCCAGCAGTTCGCTAGCGGGAGTCTCCTACGAGCAGTACTTC.

This clone was picked up a small number of times. The V and J genes are TRBV11-2 and TRBJ2-7, with D possibly TRBD2 on 6 matching bases. The CDR3 totals 15 residues. Germline V gives CDR1 SGHAT, CDR2 FQNNGV. Trimming cost V 5 bases and J 6 bases, with 20 bases left between them. The CDR3 spells CASSAGGAGGREQYF. The CDR3 DNA reads TGTGCCAGCAGCGCTGGTGGGGCCGGGGGACGCGAGCAGTACTTC.